This T cell receptor beta chain was observed in a study of CD8+CD57+ T cells in acquired aplastic anemia. Overall study context: DNA per sorted CD4+ or CD8+ sample ranged roughly 0.19 to 30 ug, averaging around 3.1 ug. Whole-study results and caveats: Overlapping CD8+ CDR3 repertoires of patients and controls contained under 35 shared sequences. Between the patient and control groups, CD8+ Simpson's diversity did not differ significantly.

This clonotype was detected a few times. Its antigen is undetermined. V dropped 3 bases and J dropped 4 bases, with 19 bases sitting between them. Germline V lookup: CDR1 GTSNPN, CDR2 SVGIG (reference sequence). The CDR3 is 16 residues long. TCR beta VDJ and CDR3 profiling used genomic DNA as template. Via MiXCR, TCRdb re-called the reads, giving one row per CDR3 protein. The sample contains 250,000 to 300,000 distinct CDR3 sequences, 45% to 65% of which appear only once. This sequence joins TRBV30 and TRBJ2-1; the D is unclear. The sequenced sample consisted of sorted CD4+, CD8+, or CD8+CD57+ T cells (not recorded which) from PBMCs. This TCR was recovered from a human donor with severe aplastic anemia or a healthy control (not recorded which). For the CDR3, the DNA is TGTGCCTGGAGACTCAATATAAATAGCATTTACAATGAGCAGTTCTTC. It translates to CAWRLNINSIYNEQFF.